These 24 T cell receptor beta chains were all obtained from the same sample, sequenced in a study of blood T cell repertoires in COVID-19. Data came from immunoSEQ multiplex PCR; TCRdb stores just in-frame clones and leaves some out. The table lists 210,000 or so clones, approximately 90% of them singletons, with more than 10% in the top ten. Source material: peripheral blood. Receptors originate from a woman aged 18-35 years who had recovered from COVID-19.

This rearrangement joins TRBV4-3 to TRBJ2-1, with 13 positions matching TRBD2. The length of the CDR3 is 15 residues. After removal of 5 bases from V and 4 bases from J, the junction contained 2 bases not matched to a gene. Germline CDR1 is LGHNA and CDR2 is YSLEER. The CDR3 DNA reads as TGCGCCAGCAGCTTGACTAGCGGGAGGTACAATGAGCAGTTCTTC. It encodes CASSLTSGRYNEQFF.

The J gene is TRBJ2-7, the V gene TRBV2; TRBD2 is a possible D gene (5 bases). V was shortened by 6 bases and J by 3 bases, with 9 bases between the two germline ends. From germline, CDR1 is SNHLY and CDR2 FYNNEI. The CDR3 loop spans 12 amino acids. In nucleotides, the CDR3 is TGTGCCAGCAGCGGGGATATCTACGAGCAGTACTTC. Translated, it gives CASSGDIYEQYF.

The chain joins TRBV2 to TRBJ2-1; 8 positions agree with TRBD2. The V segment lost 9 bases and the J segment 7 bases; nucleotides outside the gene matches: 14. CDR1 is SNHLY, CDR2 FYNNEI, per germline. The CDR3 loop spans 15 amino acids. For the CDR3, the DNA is TGTGCCAGTACCGCCGAGGGGCTAGCGGGTAATGAGCAGTTCTTC. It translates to CASTAEGLAGNEQFF. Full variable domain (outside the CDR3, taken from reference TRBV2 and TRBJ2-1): EPEVTQTPSHQVTQMGQEVILRCVPISNHLYFYWYRQILGQKVEFLVSFYNNEISEKSEIFDDQFSVERPDGSNFTLKIRSTKLEDSAMYFCASTAEGLAGNEQFFGPGTRLTVL.

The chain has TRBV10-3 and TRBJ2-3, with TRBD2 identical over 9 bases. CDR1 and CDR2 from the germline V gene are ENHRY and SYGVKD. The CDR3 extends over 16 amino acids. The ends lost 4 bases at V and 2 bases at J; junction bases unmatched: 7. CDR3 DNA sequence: TGTGCCATCAGTGGTGAACTAGCGGGCCCCACAGATACGCAGTATTTT. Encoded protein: CAISGELAGPTDTQYF.

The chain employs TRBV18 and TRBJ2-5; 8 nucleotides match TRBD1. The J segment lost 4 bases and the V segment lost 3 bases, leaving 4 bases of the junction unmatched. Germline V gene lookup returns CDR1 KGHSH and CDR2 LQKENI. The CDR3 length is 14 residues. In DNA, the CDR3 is TGTGCCAGCTCACCGACAGGGGCAGGAGAGACCCAGTACTTC. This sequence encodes CASSPTGAGETQYF.

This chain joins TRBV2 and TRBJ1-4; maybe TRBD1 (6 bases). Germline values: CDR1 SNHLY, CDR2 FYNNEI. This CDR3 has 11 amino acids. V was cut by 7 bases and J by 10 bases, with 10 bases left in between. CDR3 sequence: CASNMDRKLFF. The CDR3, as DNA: TGTGCCAGCAATATGGACAGAAAACTGTTTTTT.

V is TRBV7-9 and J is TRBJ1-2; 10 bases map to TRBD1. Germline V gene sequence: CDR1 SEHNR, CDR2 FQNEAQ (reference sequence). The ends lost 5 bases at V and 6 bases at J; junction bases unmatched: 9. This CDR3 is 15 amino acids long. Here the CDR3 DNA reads TGTGCCAGCAGCCCAGCTCGGGACAGGGGTCATGGCTACACCTTC. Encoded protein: CASSPARDRGHGYTF.

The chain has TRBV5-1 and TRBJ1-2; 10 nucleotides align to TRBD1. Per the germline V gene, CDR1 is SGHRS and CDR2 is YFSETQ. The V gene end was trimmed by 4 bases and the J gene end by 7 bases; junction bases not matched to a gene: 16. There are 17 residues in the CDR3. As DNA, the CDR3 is TGCGCCAGCAGCCGTTACGGACTTGAGGGACAGGGGCCTGGCTACACCTTC. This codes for CASSRYGLEGQGPGYTF.

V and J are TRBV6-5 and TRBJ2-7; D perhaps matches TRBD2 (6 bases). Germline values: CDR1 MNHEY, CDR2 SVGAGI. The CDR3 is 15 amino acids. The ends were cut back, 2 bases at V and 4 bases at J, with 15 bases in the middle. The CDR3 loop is CASSYPGRGLYEQYF. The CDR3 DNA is TGTGCCAGCAGTTACCCGGGACGAGGACTATACGAGCAGTACTTC.

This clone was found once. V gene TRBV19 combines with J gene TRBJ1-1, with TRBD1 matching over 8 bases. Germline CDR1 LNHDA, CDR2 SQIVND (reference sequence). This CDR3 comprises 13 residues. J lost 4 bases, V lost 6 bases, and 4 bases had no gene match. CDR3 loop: CASSPTGATEAFF. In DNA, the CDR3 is TGTGCCAGTAGCCCGACAGGGGCCACTGAAGCTTTCTTT.

The CDR3 loop is CASSEFGQRNTEAFF. The CDR3 DNA reads TGTGCCAGCAGTGAATTCGGACAGAGGAACACTGAAGCTTTCTTT. This chain links TRBV25-1 with TRBJ1-1; possible D gene TRBD1, 6 bases. Germline V lookup: CDR1 MGHDK, CDR2 SYGVNS. V shed 1 base and J shed 1 base, with 10 bases lying between them. There are 15 residues in the CDR3.

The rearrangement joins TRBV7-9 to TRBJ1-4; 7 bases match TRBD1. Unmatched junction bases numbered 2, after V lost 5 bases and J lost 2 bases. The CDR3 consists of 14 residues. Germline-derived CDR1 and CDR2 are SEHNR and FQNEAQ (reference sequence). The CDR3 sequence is CASSRGQTNEKLFF. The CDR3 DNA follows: TGTGCCAGCAGCCGGGGACAGACTAATGAAAAACTGTTTTTT.

CDR3 residues: CASSQDPQGGTRYEQYF. The CDR3 DNA follows: TGCGCCAGCAGCCAAGATCCCCAGGGAGGGACCCGTTACGAGCAGTACTTC. The chain combines TRBV4-3 with TRBJ2-7; 7 bases line up with TRBD2. The junction had 12 bases not matched to a gene; V was cut back by 0 bases and J by 4 bases. The CDR3 contains 17 residues. CDR1 and CDR2 from the germline V gene are LGHNA and YSLEER.

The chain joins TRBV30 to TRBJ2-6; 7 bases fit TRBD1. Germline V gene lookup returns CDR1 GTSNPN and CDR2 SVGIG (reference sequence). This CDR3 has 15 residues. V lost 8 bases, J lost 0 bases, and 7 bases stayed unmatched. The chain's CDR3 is CAGNRGVSGANVLTF. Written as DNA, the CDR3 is TGTGCCGGTAACAGGGGAGTCTCTGGGGCCAACGTCCTGACTTTC.

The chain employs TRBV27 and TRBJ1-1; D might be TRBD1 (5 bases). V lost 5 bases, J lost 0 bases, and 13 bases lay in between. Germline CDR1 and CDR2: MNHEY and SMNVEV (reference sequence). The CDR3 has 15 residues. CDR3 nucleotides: TGTGCCAGCAGTACAGGTCCCCTTTTGAACACTGAAGCTTTCTTT. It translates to CASSTGPLLNTEAFF.

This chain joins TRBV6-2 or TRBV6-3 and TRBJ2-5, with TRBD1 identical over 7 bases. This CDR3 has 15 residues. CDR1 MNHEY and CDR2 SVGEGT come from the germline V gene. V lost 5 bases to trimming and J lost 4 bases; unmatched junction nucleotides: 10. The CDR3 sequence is CASSQLRAGGETQYF. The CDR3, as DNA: TGTGCCAGCAGTCAGCTAAGGGCAGGGGGAGAGACCCAGTACTTC.

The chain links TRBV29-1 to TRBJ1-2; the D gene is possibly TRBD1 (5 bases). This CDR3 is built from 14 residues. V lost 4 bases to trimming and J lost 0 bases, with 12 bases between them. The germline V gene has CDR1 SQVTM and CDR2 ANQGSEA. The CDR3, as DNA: TGCAGCGTTGGAACAGGCGGAGCTAACTATGGCTACACCTTC. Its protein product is CSVGTGGANYGYTF. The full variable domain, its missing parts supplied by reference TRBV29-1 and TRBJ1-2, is SAVISQKPSRDICQRGTSLTIQCQVDSQVTMMFWYRQQPGQSLTLIATANQGSEATYESGFVIDKFPISRPNLTFSTLTVSNMSPEDSSIYLCSVGTGGANYGYTFGSGTRLTVV.

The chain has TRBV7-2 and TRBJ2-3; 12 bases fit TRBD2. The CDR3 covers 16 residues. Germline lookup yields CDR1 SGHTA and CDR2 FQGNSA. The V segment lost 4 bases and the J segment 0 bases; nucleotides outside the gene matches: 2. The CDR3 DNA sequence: TGTGCCAGCAGCTCTGGGACTAGCGGGAGCACAGATACGCAGTATTTT. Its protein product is CASSSGTSGSTDTQYF.

Here the CDR3 DNA reads TGCGCCAGCAGCCAATTGGCAGGGGACAACTATGGCTACACCTTC. Translation: CASSQLAGDNYGYTF. This sequence joins TRBV4-1 and TRBJ1-2; TRBD1 might be the D (6 bases). The germline V gene has CDR1 MGHRA and CDR2 YSYEKL. This CDR3 is 15 amino acids long. Deletions cut 2 bases from V and 2 bases from J, with 12 bases between.

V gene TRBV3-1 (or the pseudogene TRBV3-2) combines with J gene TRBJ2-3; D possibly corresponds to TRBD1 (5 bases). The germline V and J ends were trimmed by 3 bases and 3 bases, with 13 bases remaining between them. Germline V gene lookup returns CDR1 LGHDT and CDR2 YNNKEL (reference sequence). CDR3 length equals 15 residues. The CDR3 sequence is CASSQARTTTDTQYF. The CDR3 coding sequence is TGTGCCAGCAGCCAGGCCCGGACAACGACAGATACGCAGTATTTT.

Here the CDR3 DNA reads TGTGCCATCAGTGACCCCCTAGCGGGAGAGATAGGGACCGGGGAGCTGTTTTTT. Translating it yields CAISDPLAGEIGTGELFF. The chain is built from TRBV10-3 and TRBJ2-2; 10 bases map to TRBD2. The CDR3 runs to 18 residues. After removal of 3 bases from V and 5 bases from J, the junction contained 12 bases not matched to a gene. In germline, CDR1 is ENHRY, CDR2 SYGVKD.

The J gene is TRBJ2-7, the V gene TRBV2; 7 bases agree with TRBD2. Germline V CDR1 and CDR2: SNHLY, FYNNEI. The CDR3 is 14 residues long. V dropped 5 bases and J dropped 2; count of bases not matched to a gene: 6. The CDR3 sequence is CASSWDYTAYEQYF. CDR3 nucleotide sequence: TGTGCCAGCAGTTGGGACTACACCGCCTACGAGCAGTACTTC.

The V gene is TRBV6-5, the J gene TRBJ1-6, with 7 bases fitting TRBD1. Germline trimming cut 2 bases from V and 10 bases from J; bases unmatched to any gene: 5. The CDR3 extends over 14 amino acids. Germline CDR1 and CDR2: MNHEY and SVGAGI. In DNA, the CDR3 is TGTGCCAGCAGTTACGACAGGGTACGGTCACCCCTCCACTTT. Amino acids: CASSYDRVRSPLHF.

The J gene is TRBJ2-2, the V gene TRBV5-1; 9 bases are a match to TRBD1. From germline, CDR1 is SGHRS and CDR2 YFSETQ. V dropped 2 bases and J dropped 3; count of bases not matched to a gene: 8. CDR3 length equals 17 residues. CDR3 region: CASSFEPGQGYTGELFF. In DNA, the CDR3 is TGCGCCAGCAGCTTTGAACCGGGACAGGGATACACCGGGGAGCTGTTTTTT.